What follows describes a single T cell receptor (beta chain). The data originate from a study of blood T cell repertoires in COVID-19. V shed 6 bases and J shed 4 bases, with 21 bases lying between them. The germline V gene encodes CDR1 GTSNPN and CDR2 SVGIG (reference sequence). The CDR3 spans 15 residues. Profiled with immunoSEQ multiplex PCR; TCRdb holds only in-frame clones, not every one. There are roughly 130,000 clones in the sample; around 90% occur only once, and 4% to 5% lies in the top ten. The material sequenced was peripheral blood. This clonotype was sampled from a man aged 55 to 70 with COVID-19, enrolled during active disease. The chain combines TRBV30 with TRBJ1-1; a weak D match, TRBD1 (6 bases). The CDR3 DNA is TGTGCCTGCAAAACCCTACAGGGTGCGGTCACTGAAGCTTTCTTT. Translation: CACKTLQGAVTEAFF.